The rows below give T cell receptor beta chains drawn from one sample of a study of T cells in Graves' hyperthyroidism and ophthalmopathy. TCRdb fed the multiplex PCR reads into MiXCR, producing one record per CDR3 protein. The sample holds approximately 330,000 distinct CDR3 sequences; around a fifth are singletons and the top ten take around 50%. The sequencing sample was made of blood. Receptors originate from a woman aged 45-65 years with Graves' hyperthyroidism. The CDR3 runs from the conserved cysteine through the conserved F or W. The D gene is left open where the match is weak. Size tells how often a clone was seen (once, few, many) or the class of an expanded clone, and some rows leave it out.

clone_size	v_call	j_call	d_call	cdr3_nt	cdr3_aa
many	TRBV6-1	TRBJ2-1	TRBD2	TGTGCCAGCAGACGACTAGCCATTAGCTCCTACAATGAGCAGTTCTTC	CASRRLAISSYNEQFF
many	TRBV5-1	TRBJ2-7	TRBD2	TGCGCCAGCAGCCCGGGCCTCCGGGGGGGCCCACACGAGCAGTACTTC	CASSPGLRGGPHEQYF
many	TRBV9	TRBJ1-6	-	TGTGCCAGCAGCGTTGCCCAGGGGACCCCTTCACCCCTCCACTTT	CASSVAQGTPSPLHF
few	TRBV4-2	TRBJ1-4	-	TGTGCCAGCAGCCAAGGGACGGCAACTAATGAAAAACTGTTTTTT	CASSQGTATNEKLFF
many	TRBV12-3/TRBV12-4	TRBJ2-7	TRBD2	TGTGCCAGCAGTTTGGGACTAGCGGGAGGTTACGAGCAGTACTTC	CASSLGLAGGYEQYF
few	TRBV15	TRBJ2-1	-	TGTGCCACCAGCGGAGTTAGGGACGGGGTGTATATGATTGATGAGCAGTTCTTC	CATSGVRDGVYMIDEQFF
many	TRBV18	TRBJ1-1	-	TGTGCCAGCTCACCCCGGGACTCCGCGAACACTGAAGCTTTCTTT	CASSPRDSANTEAFF
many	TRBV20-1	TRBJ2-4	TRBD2	TGCAGTGCTCCTAGCGGGGGGATCGACATTCAGTACTTC	CSAPSGGIDIQYF
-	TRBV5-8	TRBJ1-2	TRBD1	TGTGCCAGCAGCCCCCACCGTAGGACAGGGAAATTAGGCTACACCTTC	CASSPHRRTGKLGYTF
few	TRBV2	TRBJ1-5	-	TGTGCCAGCAGCGATTGGGGGGCTCAGCCCCAGCATTTT	CASSDWGAQPQHF
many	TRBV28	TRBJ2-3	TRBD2	TGTGCCAGCAGCTCCCCCATACTAGCGGGAGAAGATACGCAGTATTTT	CASSSPILAGEDTQYF
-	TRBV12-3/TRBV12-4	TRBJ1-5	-	TGTGCCAGCAATTTTGACGGGGAAAATCAGCCCCAGCATTTT	CASNFDGENQPQHF
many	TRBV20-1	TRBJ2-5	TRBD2	TGCAGTGCTCGGACTAGCGGGTGGGAGACCCAGTACTTC	CSARTSGWETQYF
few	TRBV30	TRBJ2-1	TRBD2	TGTGCCGGGGGGGGGGGAACCTACAATGAGCAGTTCTTC	CAGGGGTYNEQFF
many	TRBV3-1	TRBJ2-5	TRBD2	TGTGCCAGCAGCCAAGGACTAGCGGAGCAAGAGACCCAGTACTTC	CASSQGLAEQETQYF
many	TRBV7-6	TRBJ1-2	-	TGTGCCAGCAGCTTAGGCTCAGGGCTGGGGGGCGGCTACACCTTC	CASSLGSGLGGGYTF
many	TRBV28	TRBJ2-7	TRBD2	TGTGCCAGCAGTTTATGGCCCAACCTAGCGGGAAGGATCTACGAGCAGTACTTC	CASSLWPNLAGRIYEQYF
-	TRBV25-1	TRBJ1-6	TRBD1	TGTGCCAGCAGTGATCACTCGGGACAGGGCAAATCACCCCTCCACTTT	CASSDHSGQGKSPLHF
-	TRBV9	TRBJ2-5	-	TGTGCCAGCAGCGTAGACGGGGGGCTGCCTGAGACCCAGTACTTC	CASSVDGGLPETQYF
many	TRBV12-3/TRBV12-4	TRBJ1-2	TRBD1	TGTGCCAGCAGTTTAGCCTCAGGGGGAGTACCACATGGCTACACCTTC	CASSLASGGVPHGYTF
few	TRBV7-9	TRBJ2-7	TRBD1	TGTGCCAGCAGTGCGCACAGGGGCCCCTACGAGCAGTACTTC	CASSAHRGPYEQYF
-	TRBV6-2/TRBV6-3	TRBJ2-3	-	TGTGCCAGCAAGAGAGAAGGGGATACGCAGTATTTT	CASKREGDTQYF
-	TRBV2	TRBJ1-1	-	TGTGCCAGCAGTGAGTCCGGAGTTGAGGGGAACACTGAAGCTTTCTTT	CASSESGVEGNTEAFF
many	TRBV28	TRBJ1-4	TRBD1	TGTGCCAGCAGTTTCGGTACAGGGGTGGGTGAAAAACTGTTTTTT	CASSFGTGVGEKLFF
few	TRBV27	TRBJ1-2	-	TGTGCCAGCAGACAGGGTGGCGGCTACACCTTC	CASRQGGGYTF
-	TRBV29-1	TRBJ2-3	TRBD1	TGCAGCGTAGGGACAGGGGTTAGCACAGATACGCAGTATTTT	CSVGTGVSTDTQYF
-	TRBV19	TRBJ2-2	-	TGTGCCAGTATCACACAGGCGAACACCGAGGAGCTGTTTTTT	CASITQANTEELFF
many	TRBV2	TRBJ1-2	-	TGTGCCAGCAGTGAAAAGGGGGACTATGGCTACACCTTC	CASSEKGDYGYTF
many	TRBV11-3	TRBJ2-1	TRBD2	TGTGCCAGCAGCTTTGCGGCGGGAGGGCCAAGGAATGAGCAGTTCTTC	CASSFAAGGPRNEQFF
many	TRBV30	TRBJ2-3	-	TGTGCCTACCTGATGGGACTCCGCACAGATACGCAGTATTTT	CAYLMGLRTDTQYF
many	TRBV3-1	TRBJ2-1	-	TGTGCCAGCAGCCAACGAAGCTCCTACAATGAGCAGTTCTTC	CASSQRSSYNEQFF
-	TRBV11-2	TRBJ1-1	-	TGTGCCAGCAGCTTAGACCGCCGCACCGCTGAAGCTTTCTTT	CASSLDRRTAEAFF
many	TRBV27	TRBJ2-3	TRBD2	TGTGCCAGCAGTGGTCTAGCGGGGGGGGATACGCAGTATTTT	CASSGLAGGDTQYF
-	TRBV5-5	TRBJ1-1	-	TGTGCCAGCAGCTTCCTCAGGGCTGAAGCTTTCTTT	CASSFLRAEAFF
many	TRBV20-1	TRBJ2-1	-	TGCAGTGCTAGGGTGGGGAGCTCCTACAATGAGCAGTTCTTC	CSARVGSSYNEQFF
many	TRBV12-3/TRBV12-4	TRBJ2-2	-	TGTGCCAGCAGTTTACGGAGCACCGGGGAGCTGTTTTTT	CASSLRSTGELFF
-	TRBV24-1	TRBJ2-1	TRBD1	TGTGCCACCAGTGATAAAGACAGGGAACTAGAGCAGTTCTTC	CATSDKDRELEQFF
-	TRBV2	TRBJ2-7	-	TGTGCCAGCAGCCCCGTCGGTAGCGGCAGACCGGGGTACGAGCAGTACTTC	CASSPVGSGRPGYEQYF
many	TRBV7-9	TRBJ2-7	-	TGTGCCAGCAGTCCAGGCGGGATCTCCTACGAGCAGTACTTC	CASSPGGISYEQYF
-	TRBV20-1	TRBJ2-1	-	TGCAGTGCTTCAGGGGTGAATGAGCAGTTCTTC	CSASGVNEQFF
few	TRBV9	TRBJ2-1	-	TGTGCCAGCACCGCGGGACCTAGCTCCTACAATGAGCAGTTCTTC	CASTAGPSSYNEQFF
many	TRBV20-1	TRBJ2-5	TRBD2	TGCAGTGCTAGGACCCCGGGGGGGACCCAGTACTTC	CSARTPGGTQYF
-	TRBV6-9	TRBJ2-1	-	TGTGCCAGCAGTTACTCGAACAATGAGCAGTTCTTC	CASSYSNNEQFF
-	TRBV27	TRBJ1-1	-	TGTGCCAGCAGTTGGCGGGGGAACACTGAAGCTTTCTTT	CASSWRGNTEAFF
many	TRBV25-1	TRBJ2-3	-	TGTGCCAGCAGTGAAACAGGTGGTGGAGATACGCAGTATTTT	CASSETGGGDTQYF
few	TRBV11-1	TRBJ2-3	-	TGTGCCAGCAGCTTAGGTGGTGGCCCTACAGATACGCAGTATTTT	CASSLGGGPTDTQYF
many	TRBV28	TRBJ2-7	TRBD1	TGTGCCAGCAGTCCACCGGGACAGGGTTTGAGGCAGTACTTC	CASSPPGQGLRQYF
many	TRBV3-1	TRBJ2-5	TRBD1	TGTGCCAGCAGCCAGGGACAGGGGCTCTTACGGATGACCCAGTACTTC	CASSQGQGLLRMTQYF
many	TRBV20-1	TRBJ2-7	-	TGCAGTGCTAGAGATCGACCAGCAAAGGGGGAGCAGTACTTC	CSARDRPAKGEQYF
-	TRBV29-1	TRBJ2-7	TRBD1	TGCAGCGTTGAAGGACAGGGCAACGAGCAGTGCTTC	CSVEGQGNEQCF
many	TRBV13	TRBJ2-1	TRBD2	TGTGCCAGCAGGCTAACGGGACTAGCGGGAGGTGCCGGAGACAATGAGCAGTTCTTC	CASRLTGLAGGAGDNEQFF
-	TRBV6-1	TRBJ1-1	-	TGTGCCACCTTCTACAGTGGGACTGAAGCTTTCTTT	CATFYSGTEAFF
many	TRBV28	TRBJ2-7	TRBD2	TGTGCCAGCAGCCCGGGACTAGCGGAGACCTACGAGCAGTACTTC	CASSPGLAETYEQYF
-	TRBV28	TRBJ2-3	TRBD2	TGTGCCAGCAGTTTGACTAGCTGGAGCACAGATACGCAGTATTTT	CASSLTSWSTDTQYF